These 18 T cell receptor gamma chains originate from one sample sequenced in a study of intestinal T cells in coeliac disease. Each case's genomic DNA was extracted from ten roughly 5-µm formalin-fixed paraffin-embedded scrolls. Using roughly 0.2 ug of biopsy DNA, TRG was amplified with LymphoTrack primers. TCRdb reanalysed the multiplex PCR reads via CATT. The table has approximately 390 gamma-chain clones, under 50% seen once. The sample consisted of a duodenal biopsy. These receptors originate from a human donor with celiac disease.

This clone counts as hyperexpanded. Other DNA sequences in the sample encode the same CDR3. The chain links TRGV4 to TRGJ1 or TRGJ2. Germline CDR1 and CDR2: EGSTGY and YDSYTSSV. This CDR3 region has 15 residues. J was trimmed by 6 bases and V by 0 bases; bases with no gene match: 11. The CDR3 region is CATWDGLYPLYKKLF. In DNA, the CDR3 is TGTGCCACCTGGGATGGGCTGTATCCGCTTTATAAGAAACTCTTT.

The genes are TRGV3 and TRGJ1 or TRGJ2. V trimming: 9 bases; J trimming: 9 bases; junction bases outside the gene matches: 11. The CDR3 contains 11 residues. Looked up from germline, CDR1 is VTNTFY and CDR2 is YDVSTARD (reference sequence). The CDR3 loop reads CATPLVIKKLF. The CDR3 DNA is TGTGCCACCCCCCTTGTCATTAAGAAACTCTTT.

This clone appeared a few times. A much larger clone lies one base from this, so it may be a read error. CDR3 loop: CATWDRPSPNYKKLF. The CDR3 DNA follows: TGCGCCACCTGGGACAGGCCAAGTCCGAATTATAAGAAACTCTTT. This sequence joins TRGV5 and TRGJ1 or TRGJ2. The CDR3 loop spans 15 amino acids. Germline-derived CDR1 and CDR2 are VINAFY and YDVSNSKD.

The gene calls are TRGV5 and TRGJ1 or TRGJ2. Germline V lookup: CDR1 VINAFY, CDR2 YDVSNSKD. This CDR3 spans 14 amino acids. Trimming took 0 bases from V and 4 from J; bases not matched to a gene: 6. The CDR3 loop reads CATWDRAGYYKKLF. As DNA, the CDR3 is TGTGCCACCTGGGACAGGGCCGGGTATTATAAGAAACTCTTT.

This clone turned up a few times. A clone one base away is much larger, so this may be a read error. This same CDR3 is encoded by further DNA sequences in the sample. V is TRGV9 and J is TRGJ1 or TRGJ2. CDR1 and CDR2 from the germline V gene are GITISATS and ISYDGTV (reference sequence). CDR3 size: 16 residues. CDR3: CALWEVKESNYYKKLF. For the CDR3, the DNA is TGTGCCTTGTGGGAGGTGAAGGAGTCGAATTATTATAAGAAGCTCTTT.

By share of the sample, this clone is large (0.1 to 1%). The CDR3 loop reads CALWVQSNYYKKLF. For the CDR3, the DNA is TGTGCCTTGTGGGTGCAATCGAATTATTATAAGAAACTCTTT. The chain employs TRGV9 and TRGJ1 or TRGJ2. CDR1 and CDR2 (germline): GITISATS, ISYDGTV (reference sequence). The CDR3 runs 14 residues. V was clipped by 5 bases and J by 0 bases; unmatched bases: 7.

By sample share, this clone is hyperexpanded. Other nucleotide sequences in the sample specify the same CDR3. The V gene is TRGV9, the J gene TRGJ1 or TRGJ2. CDR3 length equals 16 residues. Germline CDR1 reads GITISATS; CDR2 reads ISYDGTV (reference sequence). Trimming at V came to 0 bases and at J to 0 bases, leaving 8 bases not matched to a gene. The CDR3 loop reads CALWEVKESNYYKKLF. The CDR3 bases are TGTGCCTTGTGGGAGGTGAAGGAGTCGAATTATTATAAGAAACTCTTT.

The chain uses TRGV2 and TRGJP2. V shed 0 bases and J 5 bases; nucleotides not matched to a gene: 3. The CDR3 spans 14 residues. Germline V CDR1 and CDR2: EGSNGY, YDSYNSKV. Here the CDR3 DNA reads TGTGCCACCTGGGACGGGGGAAGTGATTGGATCAAGACGTTT. This sequence encodes CATWDGGSDWIKTF.

J is TRGJ1 or TRGJ2 and V is TRGV8. Per the germline V gene, CDR1 is VENAVY and CDR2 is YDSYNSRV. The CDR3 is 13 amino acids. The CDR3 DNA reads as TGTGCACTTGGGATAGAGGGGGATTATAAGAAACTCTTT. Its translation: CALGIEGDYKKLF.

This clone has a handful of counts. This clone may be a read error of a much larger clone one base away. The chain has TRGV4 and TRGJ1 or TRGJ2. This CDR3 comprises 12 residues. Germline V gene data show CDR1 as EGSTGY and CDR2 as YDSYTSSV. DNA of the CDR3: TGTGCCACTTGGGATAATTATTATAAGAAACTCTTT. It codes for CATWDNYYKKLF.

The V call is TRGV4, the J call TRGJ1 or TRGJ2. This CDR3 spans 20 amino acids. Per the germline V gene, CDR1 is EGSTGY and CDR2 is YDSYTSSV. The V gene end was trimmed by 2 bases and the J gene end by 8 bases; junction bases not matched to a gene: 30. CDR3 nucleotides: TGTGCCACCTGGGATGAGCGATGGGCCGGGGTTCTACTTATTATTGATAAGAAACTCTTT. This translates into CATWDERWAGVLLIIDKKLF.

The rearrangement uses TRGV8 and TRGJ1 or TRGJ2. Germline CDR1 is VENAVY and CDR2 is YDSYNSRV. This CDR3 has 13 residues. The CDR3 here is CAPGIEGDYKKLF. As DNA, the CDR3 is TGTGCACCTGGGATAGAGGGGGATTATAAGAAACTCTTT.

The chain joins TRGV2 to TRGJ1 or TRGJ2. The V and J ends lost 3 bases and 5 bases, in that order; junction bases with no gene match: 10. Germline-derived CDR1 and CDR2 are EGSNGY and YDSYNSKV. CDR3 length: 14 residues. In DNA form, the CDR3 reads TGTGCCACCTGGGACTCCGGTGTTGATTATAAGAAACTCTTT. The encoded protein is CATWDSGVDYKKLF.

In this sample, this clone turned up once. This sequence joins TRGV8 and TRGJ1 or TRGJ2. The CDR3 covers 13 residues. J gave up 5 bases and V 9 bases, and 13 bases lay outside the gene matches. Per germline, CDR1 VENAVY and CDR2 YDSYNSRV. The CDR3: CATRKLINYKKLF. The CDR3 DNA sequence: TGTGCCACCCGCAAGCTTATTAATTATAAGAAACTCTTT.

This clone showed up just a few times. The chain has TRGV9 and TRGJ1 or TRGJ2. CDR3 length: 17 amino acids. The germline CDR1 and CDR2 sequences are GITISATS and ISYDGTV (reference sequence). With 0 bases clipped from V and 0 bases from J, the junction kept 11 bases outside the gene matches. The CDR3 DNA reads as TGTGCCTTGTGGGAGGTGCAAGGGGGGCTGAATTATTATAAGAAACTCTTT. This translates into CALWEVQGGLNYYKKLF.

With regard to this clone: The junction differs from germline at one of its ends, possibly a read error. This specimen includes other DNA sequences encoding the same CDR3. The chain couples TRGV8 to TRGJ1 or TRGJ2. The CDR3 length is 15 residues. Looked up from germline, CDR1 is VENAVY and CDR2 is YDSYNSRV. In DNA, the CDR3 is TGCGCCCACCTGGAAAAAAAGGAGGATTATTATAAGAAACTCTTT. Translated, it gives CAHLEKKEDYYKKLF.

This chain uses TRGV2 with TRGJ1 or TRGJ2. The CDR3 runs 11 residues. CDR1 and CDR2 from the germline V gene are EGSNGY and YDSYNSKV. Trimming at V came to 6 bases and at J to 12 bases, leaving 11 bases not matched to a gene. The DNA for the CDR3 is TGTGCCACCTGGTCGACCCTAACGAAACTCTTT. The encoded protein is CATWSTLTKLF.

The J gene is TRGJP1, the V gene TRGV8. Unmatched junction bases numbered 17, after V lost 0 bases and J lost 7 bases. The CDR3 runs 18 residues. Per germline, CDR1 VENAVY and CDR2 YDSYNSRV. CDR3 residues: CATWDRPGRLEVGWFKIF. The CDR3 nucleotides read TGTGCCACCTGGGATAGGCCGGGAAGGCTTGAGGTTGGTTGGTTCAAGATATTT.